Listed here are 14 T cell receptor beta chains from one sample, sequenced in a study of monozygotic twins with inflammatory bowel disease. After re-calling the 5' RACE reads, TCRdb lists one entry per CDR3 protein, DNA absent. Across some 170,000 distinct CDR3 sequences, the top ten clones capture 7.4% of the sample. Sequences were obtained from blood. The receptor set was obtained from a human donor with ulcerative colitis or Crohn's disease, or a healthy co-twin of an affected twin (not recorded which).

The rearrangement joins TRBV21-1 to TRBJ1-6; the D call from TCRdb, TRBD1, cannot be confirmed without DNA. TRBV21-1 is flagged as a pseudogene. The CDR3 is 15 residues long. This chain's CDR3 is CASSKDRGLNSPLHF.

This chain connects TRBV5-1 to TRBJ2-5; TCRdb lists TRBD1, though no DNA is available to test this call. This CDR3 comprises 15 residues. Germline V gene data show CDR1 as SGHRS and CDR2 as YFSETQ. This CDR3 is CASSLWTGPQETQYF. The full variable domain, rest sourced from reference TRBV5-1 and TRBJ2-5, is KAGVTQTPRYLIKTRGQQVTLSCSPISGHRSVSWYQQTPGQGLQFLFEYFSETQRNKGNFPGRFSGRQFSNSRSEMNVSTLELGDSALYLCASSLWTGPQETQYFGPGTRLLVL.

This chain connects TRBV5-1 to TRBJ2-6. CDR1 is SGHRS, CDR2 YFSETQ, per germline. The CDR3 loop spans 15 amino acids. The chain's CDR3 is CASSSQISGANVLTF. Complete variable domain (other parts from reference TRBV5-1 and TRBJ2-6): KAGVTQTPRYLIKTRGQQVTLSCSPISGHRSVSWYQQTPGQGLQFLFEYFSETQRNKGNFPGRFSGRQFSNSRSEMNVSTLELGDSALYLCASSSQISGANVLTFGAGSRLTVL.

The V gene is TRBV10-3, the J gene TRBJ1-1; the D gene TCRdb calls, TRBD1, cannot be checked with no DNA. CDR1 is ENHRY, CDR2 SYGVKD, per germline. The CDR3 extends over 15 amino acids. The chain's CDR3 is CAISMKGQGDTEAFF.

This chain joins TRBV28 and TRBJ2-3; TCRdb lists TRBD2, though no DNA is available to test this call. There are 14 residues in the CDR3. Per the germline V gene, CDR1 is MDHEN and CDR2 is SYDVKM. CDR3 loop: CASSLVGLTDTQYF.

J is TRBJ2-7 and V is TRBV2; without DNA, the TCRdb call of TRBD2 cannot be checked. The germline CDR1 and CDR2 sequences are SNHLY and FYNNEI. The CDR3 is 13 amino acids. The chain's CDR3 is CARGTSGTYEQYF.

The CDR3 is CASSQDTRILELFF. The rearrangement links TRBV3-1 to TRBJ2-2. Per germline, CDR1 LGHDT and CDR2 YNNKEL (reference sequence). The CDR3 consists of 14 residues.

The rearrangement joins TRBV10-3 to TRBJ2-7; lacking DNA, the TRBD1 call made by TCRdb goes unchecked. Germline-derived CDR1 and CDR2 are ENHRY and SYGVKD. The CDR3 consists of 13 residues. CDR3: CAISEEQGAEQYF.

The chain links TRBV7-8 to TRBJ1-2; TCRdb indicates TRBD1, and absent DNA this call remains unverified. CDR1 is SGHVS and CDR2 is FQNEAQ in the germline V gene. CDR3 size: 16 residues. CDR3 in amino acids: CASSLVGGQRNYGYTF. Looking up the rest from reference TRBV7-8 and TRBJ1-2 gives the full variable domain: GAGVSQSPRYKVAKRGQDVALRCDPISGHVSLFWYQQALGQGPEFLTYFQNEAQLDKSGLPSDRFFAERPEGSVSTLKIQRTQQEDSAVYLCASSLVGGQRNYGYTFGSGTRLTVV.

The rearrangement uses TRBV7-2 and TRBJ2-7; without DNA, the TCRdb call of TRBD2 cannot be checked. This CDR3 is 14 amino acids long. CDR1 is SGHTA, CDR2 FQGNSA, per germline. This CDR3 is CASSFSSSGHEQYF. The whole variable domain, filled in from reference TRBV7-2 and TRBJ2-7, reads GAGVSQSPSNKVTEKGKDVELRCDPISGHTALYWYRQSLGQGLEFLIYFQGNSAPDKSGLPSDRFSAERTGGSVSTLTIQRTQQEDSAVYLCASSFSSSGHEQYFGPGTRLTVT.

The chain combines TRBV14 with TRBJ1-2. CDR3 length equals 14 residues. CDR1 and CDR2 from the germline V gene are SGHDN and FVKESK. The CDR3: CASSQEAWKDGYTF.

V usage is TRBV5-1 and J usage is TRBJ2-2; TCRdb names TRBD1, which stays unverified in the absence of DNA. CDR1 is SGHRS and CDR2 is YFSETQ in the germline V gene. The CDR3 length is 15 residues. CDR3 protein: CASSKGTTNTGELFF.

The CDR3: CASSPLGEAYGYTF. The rearrangement joins TRBV18 to TRBJ1-2. This CDR3 spans 14 amino acids. The V gene's germline CDR1 is KGHSH and CDR2 LQKENI.

The V and J genes are TRBV28 and TRBJ2-7. Germline loops: CDR1 MDHEN, CDR2 SYDVKM. CDR3 length: 14 residues. The CDR3 here is CASSPQDLLNEQYF.